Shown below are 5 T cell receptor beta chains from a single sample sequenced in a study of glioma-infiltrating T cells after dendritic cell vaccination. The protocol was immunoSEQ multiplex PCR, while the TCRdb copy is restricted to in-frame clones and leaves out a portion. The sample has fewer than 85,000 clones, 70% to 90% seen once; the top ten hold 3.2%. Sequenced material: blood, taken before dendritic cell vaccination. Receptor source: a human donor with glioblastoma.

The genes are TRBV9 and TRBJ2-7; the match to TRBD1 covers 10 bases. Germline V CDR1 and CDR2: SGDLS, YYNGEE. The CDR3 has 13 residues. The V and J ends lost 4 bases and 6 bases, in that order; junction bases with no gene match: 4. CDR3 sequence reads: CASSTGQGGEQYF. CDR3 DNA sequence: TGTGCCAGCAGCACCGGACAGGGGGGCGAGCAGTACTTC.

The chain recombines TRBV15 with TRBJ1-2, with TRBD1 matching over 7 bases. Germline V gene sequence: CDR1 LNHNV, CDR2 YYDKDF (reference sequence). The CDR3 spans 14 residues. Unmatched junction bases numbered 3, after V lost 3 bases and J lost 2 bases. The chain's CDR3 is CATSRGDSNYGYTF. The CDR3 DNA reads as TGTGCCACCAGCAGGGGGGACAGCAACTATGGCTACACCTTC.

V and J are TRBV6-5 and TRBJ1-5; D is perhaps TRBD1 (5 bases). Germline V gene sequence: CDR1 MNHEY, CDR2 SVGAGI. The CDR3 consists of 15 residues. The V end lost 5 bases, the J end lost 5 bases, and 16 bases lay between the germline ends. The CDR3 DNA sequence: TGTGCCAGCAGTCCGGCAGGGATGAGGCATCAGCCCCAGCATTTT. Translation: CASSPAGMRHQPQHF.

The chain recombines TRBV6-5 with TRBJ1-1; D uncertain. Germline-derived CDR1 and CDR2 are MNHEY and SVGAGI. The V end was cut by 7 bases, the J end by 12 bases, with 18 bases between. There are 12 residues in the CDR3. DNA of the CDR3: TGTGCCAGCACGCCCCCCCGGGGTTCGACTTTCTTT. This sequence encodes CASTPPRGSTFF.

Here the CDR3 reads CAISAASGTKKNKNIQYF. The CDR3 bases are TGTGCCATCAGCGCCGCCTCCGGGACTAAAAAGAACAAAAACATTCAGTACTTC. The chain has TRBV10-3 and TRBJ2-4, with 7 bases that match TRBD2. This CDR3 has 18 residues. Germline CDR1 is ENHRY and CDR2 is SYGVKD. Trimming removed 6 bases from V and 3 bases from J; junction bases left unmatched: 17.